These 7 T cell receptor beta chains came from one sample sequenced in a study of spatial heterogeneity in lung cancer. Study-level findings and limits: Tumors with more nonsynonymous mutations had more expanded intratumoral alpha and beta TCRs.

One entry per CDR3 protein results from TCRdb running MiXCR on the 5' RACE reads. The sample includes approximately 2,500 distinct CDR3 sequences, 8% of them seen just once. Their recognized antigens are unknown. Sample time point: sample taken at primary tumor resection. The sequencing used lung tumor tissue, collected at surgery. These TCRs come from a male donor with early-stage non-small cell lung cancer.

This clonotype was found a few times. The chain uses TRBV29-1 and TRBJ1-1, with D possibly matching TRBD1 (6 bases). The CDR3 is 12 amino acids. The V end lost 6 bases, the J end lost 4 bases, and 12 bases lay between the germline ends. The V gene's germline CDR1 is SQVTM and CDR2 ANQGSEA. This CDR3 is CSVNKQGTEAFF. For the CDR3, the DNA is TGCAGCGTAAATAAACAGGGCACTGAAGCTTTCTTT.

CDR3 loop: CASSLEVGEAFF. CDR3 nucleotides: TGTGCCAGCAGCTTAGAAGTGGGGGAAGCTTTCTTT. V gene TRBV7-9 combines with J gene TRBJ1-1; D unclear. Trimming stripped 1 base from V and 8 bases from J, with 8 bases between. Germline loops: CDR1 SEHNR, CDR2 FQNEAQ (reference sequence). The CDR3 extends over 12 amino acids.

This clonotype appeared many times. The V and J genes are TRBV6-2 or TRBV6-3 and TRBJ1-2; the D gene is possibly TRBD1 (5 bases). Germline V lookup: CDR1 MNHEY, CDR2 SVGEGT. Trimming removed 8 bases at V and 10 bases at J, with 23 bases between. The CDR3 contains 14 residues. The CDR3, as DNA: TGTGCCAGCGGGTCGTCGGGGACTTCCTCGTTCTACACCTTC. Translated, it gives CASGSSGTSSFYTF.

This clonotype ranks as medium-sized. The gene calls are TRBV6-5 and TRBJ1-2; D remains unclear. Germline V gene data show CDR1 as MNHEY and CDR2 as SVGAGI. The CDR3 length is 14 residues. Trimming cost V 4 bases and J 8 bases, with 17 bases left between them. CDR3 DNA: TGTGCCAGCAGTTTCACTCGGACCCAGAGAGGCTACACCTTC. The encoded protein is CASSFTRTQRGYTF.

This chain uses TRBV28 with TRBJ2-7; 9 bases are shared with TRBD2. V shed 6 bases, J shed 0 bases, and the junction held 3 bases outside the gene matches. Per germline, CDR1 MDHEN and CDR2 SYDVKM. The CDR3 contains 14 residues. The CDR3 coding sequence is TGTGCCAGCAGACCTAGCGGGGTCTCCTACGAGCAGTACTTC. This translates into CASRPSGVSYEQYF.

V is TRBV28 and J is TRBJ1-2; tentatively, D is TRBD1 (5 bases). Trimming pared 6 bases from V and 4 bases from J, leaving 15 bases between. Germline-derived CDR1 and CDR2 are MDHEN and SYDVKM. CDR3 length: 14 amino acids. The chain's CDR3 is CASSPVGVPYGYTF. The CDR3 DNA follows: TGTGCCAGCAGCCCCGTGGGGGTTCCCTATGGCTACACCTTC.

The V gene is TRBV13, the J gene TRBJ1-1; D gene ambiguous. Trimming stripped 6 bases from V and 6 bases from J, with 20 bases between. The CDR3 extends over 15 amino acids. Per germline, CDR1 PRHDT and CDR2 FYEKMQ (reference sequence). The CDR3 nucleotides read TGTGCCAGCAGTCCCGTGGTAGGGAGCCTGGCTGAAGCTTTCTTT. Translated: CASSPVVGSLAEAFF.